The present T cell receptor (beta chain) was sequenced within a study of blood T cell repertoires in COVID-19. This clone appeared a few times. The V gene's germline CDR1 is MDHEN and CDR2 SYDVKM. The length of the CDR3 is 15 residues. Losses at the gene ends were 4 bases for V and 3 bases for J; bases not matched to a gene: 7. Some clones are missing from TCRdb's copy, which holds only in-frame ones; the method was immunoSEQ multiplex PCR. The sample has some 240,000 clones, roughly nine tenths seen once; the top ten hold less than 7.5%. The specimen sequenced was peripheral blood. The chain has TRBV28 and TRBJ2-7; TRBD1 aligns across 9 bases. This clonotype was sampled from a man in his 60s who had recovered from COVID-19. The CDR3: CASSSQGAGHYEQYF. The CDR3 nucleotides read TGTGCCAGCAGTTCACAGGGGGCGGGACACTACGAGCAGTACTTC.